These T cell receptor beta chains were read from a single sample in a study of blood T cell repertoires in COVID-19. TCRdb's copy holds only in-frame clones and misses some; the assay was immunoSEQ multiplex PCR. The table lists 84,000 or so clones, about four fifths of them singletons. The sample consisted of peripheral blood. The receptors come from a middle-aged woman with active or convalescent COVID-19. CDR3s include the opening cysteine and the closing phenylalanine or tryptophan. A D gene is named only where the DNA matches it firmly. Clone size is given for some rows only: seen once, a few or many times, or a class if the clone is expanded.

J: TRBJ2-2; size: .; V: TRBV5-8; D: .; DNA: TGTGCCAGCAGCAATGGACAATACACCGGGGAGCTGTTTTTT; CDR3: CASSNGQYTGELFF
J: TRBJ1-2; size: .; V: TRBV7-2; D: .; DNA: TGTGCCAGCAGCTTAGGGACAGAGTATGCCTACACCTTC; CDR3: CASSLGTEYAYTF
J: TRBJ1-3; size: .; V: TRBV5-1; D: .; DNA: TGCGCCAGCAGCTTGGCAGCGGAAAACACCATATATTTT; CDR3: CASSLAAENTIYF
J: TRBJ2-2; size: .; V: TRBV7-7; D: .; DNA: TGTGCCAGCAGCTTAAGCTCCACCGGGGAGCTGTTTTTT; CDR3: CASSLSSTGELFF
J: TRBJ1-5; size: .; V: TRBV6-5; D: .; DNA: TGTGCCAGCAGTTACCCCGAGGACAATCAGCCCCAGCATTTT; CDR3: CASSYPEDNQPQHF
J: TRBJ2-7; size: once; V: TRBV6-5; D: TRBD1; DNA: TGTGCCAGCACCACACGACAGGGTCCAGGATACGAGCAGTACTTC; CDR3: CASTTRQGPGYEQYF
J: TRBJ1-4; size: few; V: TRBV7-9; D: .; DNA: TGTGCCAGCAGCTTAGGGCAGGGCAATGAAAAACTGTTTTTT; CDR3: CASSLGQGNEKLFF
J: TRBJ1-6; size: .; V: TRBV28; D: .; DNA: TGTGCCACCCTCGGAGTCGGCTCCTATAATTCACCCCTCCACTTT; CDR3: CATLGVGSYNSPLHF
J: TRBJ1-1; size: .; V: TRBV28; D: .; DNA: TGTGCCAGCAGTCCCCCTTTGAACACTGAAGCTTTCTTT; CDR3: CASSPPLNTEAFF
J: TRBJ2-7; size: .; V: TRBV19; D: .; DNA: TGTGCCAGTAGTATCGGGAGTTATGGCTACGAGCAGTACTTC; CDR3: CASSIGSYGYEQYF
J: TRBJ1-1; size: .; V: TRBV7-2; D: .; DNA: TGTGCCAGCATCAGGACGGGGGACACTGAAGCTTTCTTT; CDR3: CASIRTGDTEAFF
J: TRBJ1-6; size: .; V: TRBV7-9; D: TRBD1; DNA: TGTGCCAGCAGCTTAGCAAACAGGGGGCGCGCGGTTGATTCACCCCTCCACTTT; CDR3: CASSLANRGRAVDSPLHF
J: TRBJ2-7; size: .; V: TRBV27; D: TRBD1; DNA: TGTGCCAGCCGGGACAGGGTATCCGAGCAGTACTTC; CDR3: CASRDRVSEQYF
J: TRBJ1-4; size: .; V: TRBV28; D: .; DNA: TGTGCCAGCAGTCGGCAGGGTTCCTCCTTCTTTAATGAAAAACTGTTTTTT; CDR3: CASSRQGSSFFNEKLFF
J: TRBJ1-2; size: .; V: TRBV30; D: .; DNA: TGTGCCTGGAGTGCCGGGGGGGGACGTGGCTACACCTTC; CDR3: CAWSAGGGRGYTF
J: TRBJ2-7; size: .; V: TRBV5-1; D: TRBD1; DNA: TGCGCCAGCAGCTTCACGCCGGGACAGGGGTCCTACGAGCAGTACTTC; CDR3: CASSFTPGQGSYEQYF
J: TRBJ2-1; size: .; V: TRBV5-6; D: .; DNA: TGTGCCAGCAGCTCGGGATCTGAGCAGTTCTTC; CDR3: CASSSGSEQFF
J: TRBJ2-3; size: .; V: TRBV7-2; D: .; DNA: TGTGCCAGCAGTTACCTCGACAGGCCGGGCACAGATACGCAGTATTTT; CDR3: CASSYLDRPGTDTQYF
J: TRBJ1-3; size: .; V: TRBV7-8; D: .; DNA: TGTGCCAGCAGCCCCCGGGGACTAGCGGGGAACACCATATATTTT; CDR3: CASSPRGLAGNTIYF
J: TRBJ2-1; size: .; V: TRBV5-1; D: .; DNA: TGCGCCAGCAGCTTGGGAGGGAGGAATGAGCAGTTCTTC; CDR3: CASSLGGRNEQFF